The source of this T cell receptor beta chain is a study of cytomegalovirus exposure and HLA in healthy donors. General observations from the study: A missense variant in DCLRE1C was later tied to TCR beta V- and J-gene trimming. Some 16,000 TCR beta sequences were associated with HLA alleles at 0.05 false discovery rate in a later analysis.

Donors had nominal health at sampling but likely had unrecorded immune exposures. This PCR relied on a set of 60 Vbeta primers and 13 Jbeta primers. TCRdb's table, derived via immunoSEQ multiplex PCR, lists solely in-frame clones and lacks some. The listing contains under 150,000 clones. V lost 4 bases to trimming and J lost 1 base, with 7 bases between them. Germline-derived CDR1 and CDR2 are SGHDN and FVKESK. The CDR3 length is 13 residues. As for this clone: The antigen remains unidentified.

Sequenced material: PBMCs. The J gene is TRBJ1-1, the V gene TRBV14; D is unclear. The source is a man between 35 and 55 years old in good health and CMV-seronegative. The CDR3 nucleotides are TGTGCCAGCAGCCTAGGGAGGAACACTGAAGCTTTCTTT. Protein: CASSLGRNTEAFF.